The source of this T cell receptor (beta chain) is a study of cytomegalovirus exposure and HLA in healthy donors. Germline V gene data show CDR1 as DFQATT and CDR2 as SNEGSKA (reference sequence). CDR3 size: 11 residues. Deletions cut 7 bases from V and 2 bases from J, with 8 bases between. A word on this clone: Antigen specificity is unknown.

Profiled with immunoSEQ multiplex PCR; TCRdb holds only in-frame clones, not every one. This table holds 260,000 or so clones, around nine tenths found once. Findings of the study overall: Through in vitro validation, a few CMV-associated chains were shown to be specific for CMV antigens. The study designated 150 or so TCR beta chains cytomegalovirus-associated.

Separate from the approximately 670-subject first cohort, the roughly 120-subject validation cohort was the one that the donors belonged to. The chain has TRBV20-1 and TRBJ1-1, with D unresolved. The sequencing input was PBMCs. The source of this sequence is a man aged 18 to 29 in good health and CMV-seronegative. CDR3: CSVDINTEAFF. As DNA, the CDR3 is TGCAGTGTAGATATCAACACTGAAGCTTTCTTT.